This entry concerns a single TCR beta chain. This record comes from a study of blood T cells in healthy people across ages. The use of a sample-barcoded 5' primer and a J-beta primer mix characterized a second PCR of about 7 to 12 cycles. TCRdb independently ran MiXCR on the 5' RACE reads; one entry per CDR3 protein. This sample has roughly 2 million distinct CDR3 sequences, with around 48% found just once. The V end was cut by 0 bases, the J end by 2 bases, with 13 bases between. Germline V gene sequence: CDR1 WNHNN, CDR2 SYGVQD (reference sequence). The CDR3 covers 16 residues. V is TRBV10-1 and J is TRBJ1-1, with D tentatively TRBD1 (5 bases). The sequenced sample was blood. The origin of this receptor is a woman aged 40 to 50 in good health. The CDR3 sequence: CASSESWVGDNTEAFF. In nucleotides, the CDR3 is TGCGCCAGCAGTGAGTCCTGGGTAGGGGACAACACTGAAGCTTTCTTT.